This is a list of T cell receptor beta chains from one sample in a study of T-cell reconstitution after alpha-beta-depleted transplantation in children. Via MiXCR, TCRdb re-called the PCR reads, giving one row per CDR3 protein. The sample carries some 100,000 distinct CDR3 sequences, around 15% recorded once. The sequencing here drew on PBMCs, mostly from graft donor cells, taken 180 days after TCRalphabeta/CD19-depleted stem cell transplant. The receptors stem from a male patient aged 2 to 10 who had a stem cell transplant for acute lymphoblastic leukemia, so the T cells may come from the graft donor. Both conserved end residues are part of each CDR3. Fields, in order: clone size, D gene, J gene, V gene, CDR3 DNA, CDR3 protein. D genes are given only for firm matches. Expanded clones get a size class; other rows say once, few or many, or leave the size out.

few	NA	TRBJ2-1	TRBV11-2	TGTGCCAGCAGCTTAGCCCACTACAATGAGCAGTTCTTC	CASSLAHYNEQFF
many	NA	TRBJ1-3	TRBV3-1	TGTGCCAGCAGCCAAGATTCGGGCAGCCTATCTGGAAACACCATATATTTT	CASSQDSGSLSGNTIYF
NA	NA	TRBJ2-7	TRBV19	TGTGCCAGTAGTATAGGATACGAGCAGTACTTC	CASSIGYEQYF
many	TRBD1	TRBJ2-6	TRBV6-1	TGTGCCAGCACTCTTACCCGGACAGGTGGTCGAGCTGGGGCCAACGTCCTGACTTTC	CASTLTRTGGRAGANVLTF
NA	NA	TRBJ1-5	TRBV6-1	TGTGCCAGCAGTCAGGGGATCGGCAATCAGCCCCAGCATTTT	CASSQGIGNQPQHF
few	TRBD1	TRBJ1-5	TRBV12-3/TRBV12-4	TGTGCCAGCAGTTTGACAGGGGGAGACAATCAGCCCCAGCATTTT	CASSLTGGDNQPQHF
medium-sized	NA	TRBJ1-1	TRBV7-8	TGTGCCAGCAGCCTCCGAAGAGGAGGGGTGAACACTGAAGCTTTCTTT	CASSLRRGGVNTEAFF
many	NA	TRBJ2-7	TRBV5-1	TGCGCCAGCAGCTTGGTGGGGGATAACTACGAGCAGTACTTC	CASSLVGDNYEQYF
many	NA	TRBJ1-1	TRBV4-3	TGCGCCAGCAGCCAAGATTGGGGAGGGGAAGCTTTCTTT	CASSQDWGGEAFF
NA	NA	TRBJ1-3	TRBV7-2	TGTGCCAGCAGCTTAGACGGGCTCCTGAACCGGAACACCATATATTTT	CASSLDGLLNRNTIYF
many	NA	TRBJ2-1	TRBV12-3/TRBV12-4	TGTGCTACGAGGTTAGGGCCCAATGAGCAGTTCTTC	CATRLGPNEQFF
few	TRBD1	TRBJ1-5	TRBV12-3/TRBV12-4	TGTGCCAGCAGCCGGGACAGGGGAGTTTCGCCCCAGCATTTT	CASSRDRGVSPQHF
NA	NA	TRBJ1-1	TRBV12-3/TRBV12-4	TGTGCCACCAGTTTATACGGCGTGGGGGCCACTGAAGCTTTCTTT	CATSLYGVGATEAFF
medium-sized	TRBD1	TRBJ1-5	TRBV29-1	TGCAGCGTTGAGACAGGGACGAATCAGCCCCAGCATTTT	CSVETGTNQPQHF
many	NA	TRBJ1-2	TRBV6-2/TRBV6-3	TGTGCCAGCAGTTACCGTGGCAATAATCAGGATAACTATGGCTACACCTTC	CASSYRGNNQDNYGYTF
few	TRBD2	TRBJ2-1	TRBV19	TGTGCCAGTAGCCCCCCTGGACTAGCGGGGGTGGGTGAGCAGTTCTTC	CASSPPGLAGVGEQFF